These 22 T cell receptor beta chains originate from one sample sequenced in a study of identical twins. Each CDR3 protein gets one entry after TCRdb re-called the 5' RACE reads with MiXCR. Of about 1.7 million distinct CDR3 sequences in the sample, about 30% were seen once. Sample: cord blood. These receptors came from a newborn girl in good health.

CDR3 sequence: CASSRLEDREAFF. The DNA of the CDR3 is TGCGCCAGCAGCCGGTTGGAAGACAGAGAAGCTTTCTTT. J is TRBJ1-1 and V is TRBV5-1; tentatively, D is TRBD1 (5 bases). V was cut by 4 bases and J by 8 bases, with 15 bases left in between. The CDR3 sequence is 13 residues long. Germline V gene data show CDR1 as SGHRS and CDR2 as YFSETQ. The whole variable domain, remainder taken from reference TRBV5-1 and TRBJ1-1, is KAGVTQTPRYLIKTRGQQVTLSCSPISGHRSVSWYQQTPGQGLQFLFEYFSETQRNKGNFPGRFSGRQFSNSRSEMNVSTLELGDSALYLCASSRLEDREAFFGQGTRLTVV.

This clonotype came up a few times. The chain carries TRBV6-5 and TRBJ1-5, with no clear D. The length of the CDR3 is 15 residues. Germline CDR1 reads MNHEY; CDR2 reads SVGAGI. The V gene lost 4 bases and the J gene lost 1 base, with 11 bases spanning the gap. The CDR3 sequence is CASSLTGWSNQPQHF. CDR3 bases: TGTGCCAGCAGTTTAACCGGATGGAGCAATCAGCCCCAGCATTTT.

V usage is TRBV6-5 and J usage is TRBJ1-6, with a possible D match to TRBD1 (5 bases). The V and J ends lost 0 bases and 8 bases respectively, with 11 bases between them. This CDR3 region has 15 residues. From germline, CDR1 is MNHEY and CDR2 SVGAGI. The CDR3 nucleotides read TGTGCCAGCAGTTACTCCGGGGCTAGGGATTCACCCCTCCACTTT. Its translation: CASSYSGARDSPLHF.

V is TRBV5-5 and J is TRBJ2-5, with 7 bases lining up with TRBD1. The germline V gene encodes CDR1 SGHKS and CDR2 YYEKEE (reference sequence). The CDR3 is made up of 14 amino acids. Trimming removed 4 bases from V and 4 bases from J; junction bases left unmatched: 7. As DNA, the CDR3 is TGTGCCAGCAGCCAGGGGGTGAGGGGAGAGACCCAGTACTTC. Residues: CASSQGVRGETQYF.

V usage is TRBV4-2 and J usage is TRBJ2-2; no reliable D call. V lost 0 bases and J 0 bases, leaving 8 bases between the germline ends. CDR1 LGHNA and CDR2 YNFKEQ come from the germline V gene. The CDR3 length is 16 residues. CDR3 sequence reads: CASSQDRPSNTGELFF. The CDR3 bases are TGTGCCAGCAGCCAAGATCGCCCCTCGAACACCGGGGAGCTGTTTTTT.

In this sample, this clonotype turned up many times. The chain employs TRBV5-1 and TRBJ2-1; TRBD2 agrees at 7 bases. J gave up 4 bases and V 0 bases, and 4 bases lay outside the gene matches. Germline CDR1 and CDR2: SGHRS and YFSETQ. The CDR3 length is 15 residues. This CDR3 is CASSLALADYNEQFF. Here the CDR3 DNA reads TGCGCCAGCAGCTTGGCGCTAGCGGATTACAATGAGCAGTTCTTC. Complete variable domain (other parts from reference TRBV5-1 and TRBJ2-1): KAGVTQTPRYLIKTRGQQVTLSCSPISGHRSVSWYQQTPGQGLQFLFEYFSETQRNKGNFPGRFSGRQFSNSRSEMNVSTLELGDSALYLCASSLALADYNEQFFGPGTRLTVL.

The rearrangement joins TRBV5-6 to TRBJ2-5; 9 nucleotides line up with TRBD2. This CDR3 contains 14 residues. The V segment lost 2 bases and the J segment 11 bases; nucleotides outside the gene matches: 10. Germline V gives CDR1 SGHDT, CDR2 YYEEEE. The CDR3 nucleotides read TGTGCCAGCAGCTTCCGGACTAGCGTCAATGAGCAGTACTTC. This sequence encodes CASSFRTSVNEQYF.

This clonotype was seen a few times. The V gene is TRBV7-2, the J gene TRBJ1-5, with a possible D match to TRBD1 (6 bases). Deletions cut 5 bases from V and 0 bases from J, with 11 bases between. Germline lookup yields CDR1 SGHTA and CDR2 FQGNSA. This CDR3 spans 15 amino acids. CDR3 sequence (DNA): TGTGCCAGCAGCGTACAGGGTAATAGCAATCAGCCCCAGCATTTT. Translating gives CASSVQGNSNQPQHF.

This clonotype has just a few counts. V is TRBV20-1 and J is TRBJ2-1; TRBD2 agrees at 8 bases. Trimming at V came to 6 bases and at J to 0 bases, leaving 10 bases not matched to a gene. The CDR3 runs to 16 residues. CDR1 is DFQATT, CDR2 SNEGSKA, per germline (reference sequence). CDR3 in amino acids: CSAARRLAGSYNEQFF. CDR3 bases: TGCAGTGCGGCTCGCCGGCTAGCGGGCTCCTACAATGAGCAGTTCTTC.

J is TRBJ2-4 and V is TRBV4-2, with 7 bases that match TRBD2. CDR3 length: 17 residues. Germline V lookup: CDR1 LGHNA, CDR2 YNFKEQ. J was trimmed by 2 bases and V by 5 bases; bases with no gene match: 12. CDR3 coding DNA: TGTGCCAGCAGCACCCGGGGACTACTCGTCACCAAAAACATTCAGTACTTC. It yields the protein CASSTRGLLVTKNIQYF.

The chain couples TRBV7-2 to TRBJ2-5; D not certain. Trimming shortened V by 1 base and J by 5 bases, and 11 bases separated the two germline ends. The length of the CDR3 is 14 residues. Germline V gene sequence: CDR1 SGHTA, CDR2 FQGNSA. This chain's CDR3 is CASSLVRTGETQYF. The CDR3 region has the DNA TGTGCCAGCAGCTTAGTGAGGACGGGCGAGACCCAGTACTTC.

This clonotype has ten or more counts. The V call is TRBV12-3 or TRBV12-4, the J call TRBJ1-5; D gene unclear. This CDR3 region has 11 residues. Trimming stripped 3 bases from V and 5 bases from J, with 2 bases between. The CDR3: CASSFDQPQHF. Written as DNA, the CDR3 is TGTGCCAGCAGTTTCGATCAGCCCCAGCATTTT.

As for this clonotype: The junction does not match germline at one end; this may be a read error. The chain carries TRBV5-1 and TRBJ2-1, with 7 bases that match TRBD2. This CDR3 contains 14 residues. Germline CDR1 and CDR2: SGHRS and YFSETQ. The CDR3 DNA follows: TGCGCCAGCAGCTTGAGCGGGGCTATGAATGAGCAGTTATTC. Translated, it gives CASSLSGAMNEQLF.

This chain uses TRBV7-2 with TRBJ1-2; tentatively, D is TRBD1 (5 bases). V lost 0 bases to trimming and J lost 3 bases, with 11 bases between them. Per germline, CDR1 SGHTA and CDR2 FQGNSA. This CDR3 comprises 15 residues. CDR3 sequence reads: CASSLAQDPYYGYTF. The CDR3 nucleotides read TGTGCCAGCAGCTTAGCACAGGACCCTTACTATGGCTACACCTTC.

V and J are TRBV24-1 and TRBJ2-7; D gene uncertain. V was pared by 3 bases and J by 3 bases, with 14 bases between. CDR1 KGHDR and CDR2 SFDVKD come from the germline V gene. This CDR3 spans 15 amino acids. CDR3 sequence: CATSDPSGSNYEQYF. CDR3 DNA sequence: TGTGCCACCAGTGATCCCTCAGGCAGTAACTACGAGCAGTACTTC.

J is TRBJ2-5 and V is TRBV4-1; 7 bases match TRBD2. Unmatched junction bases numbered 6, after V lost 6 bases and J lost 5 bases. The germline CDR1 and CDR2 sequences are MGHRA and YSYEKL. This CDR3 region has 13 residues. This CDR3 reads CASRKGRGETQYF. CDR3 sequence (DNA): TGCGCCAGCAGAAAAGGGCGGGGGGAGACCCAGTACTTC.

The V call is TRBV6-5, the J call TRBJ1-2, with TRBD1 matching 9 bases. Germline lookup yields CDR1 MNHEY and CDR2 SVGAGI. V lost 6 bases, J lost 3 bases, and 11 bases stayed unmatched. The CDR3 is 16 amino acids. CDR3 DNA: TGTGCCAGCAGCCTCTCTTGGGACAGGGAGGACTATGGCTACACCTTC. It encodes CASSLSWDREDYGYTF.

This clonotype occurred a few times. This chain uses TRBV5-5 with TRBJ1-1; no clear D gene. Looked up from germline, CDR1 is SGHKS and CDR2 is YYEKEE (reference sequence). This CDR3 contains 14 residues. The germline V and J ends were trimmed by 2 bases and 7 bases, with 15 bases remaining between them. The CDR3, as DNA: TGTGCCAGCAGCTTACGAGGGTTGGAGGGTGAAGCTTTCTTT. The encoded protein is CASSLRGLEGEAFF.

This clonotype has just a few counts. The chain joins TRBV14 to TRBJ2-4, with D possibly matching TRBD2 (5 bases). The tail of the sequence fits TRBJ2-7 better, so the J call may be wrong. The CDR3 consists of 13 residues. Germline CDR1 reads SGHDN; CDR2 reads FVKESK. The DNA for the CDR3 is TGTGCCAGGGATCATTCGGGATCCTACGAGCAGTACTTC. It codes for CARDHSGSYEQYF.

This chain joins TRBV28 and TRBJ1-1; D remains unclear. Deletions cut 3 bases from V and 3 bases from J, with 8 bases between. CDR1 MDHEN and CDR2 SYDVKM come from the germline V gene. The CDR3 is 13 amino acids. CDR3 loop: CASSFSWDTEAFF. CDR3 DNA sequence: TGTGCCAGCAGTTTCTCATGGGACACTGAAGCTTTCTTT.

The chain couples TRBV19 to TRBJ2-5; TRBD1 agrees at 8 bases. The CDR3 sequence is 13 residues long. Trimming took 3 bases from V and 4 from J; bases not matched to a gene: 1. Germline V gene data show CDR1 as LNHDA and CDR2 as SQIVND (reference sequence). As DNA, the CDR3 is TGTGCCAGTAGTATCCAGGGGGCAGAGACCCAGTACTTC. Encoded protein: CASSIQGAETQYF. Variable domain in full (rest from reference TRBV19 and TRBJ2-5): DGGITQSPKYLFRKEGQNVTLSCEQNLNHDAMYWYRQDPGQGLRLIYYSQIVNDFQKGDIAEGYSVSREKKESFPLTVTSAQKNPTAFYLCASSIQGAETQYFGPGTRLLVL.

The chain joins TRBV20-1 to TRBJ1-3, with 9 bases lining up with TRBD1. The CDR3 consists of 12 residues. Germline CDR1 is DFQATT and CDR2 is SNEGSKA (reference sequence). J was trimmed by 7 bases and V by 6 bases; bases with no gene match: 4. CDR3 sequence: CSAYDRGNTIYF. CDR3 coding DNA: TGCAGTGCCTACGACAGGGGGAACACCATATATTTT.